Following are 24 T cell receptor beta chains from one sample sequenced in a study of T cells in localized non-small cell lung cancer. TCRdb's copy holds only in-frame clones and misses some; the assay was immunoSEQ multiplex PCR. The top ten clones hold roughly 31% of a sample with over 1,500 clones, under 30% of them seen once. Specimen: normal lung tissue next to the tumor, collected before any cancer treatment. These receptors were collected from a male donor at least 60 years old with stage II squamous cell lung carcinoma.

This clone was observed a few times. The rearrangement joins TRBV6-8 to TRBJ2-1; TRBD1 agrees at 7 bases. V lost 5 bases, J lost 4 bases, and 5 bases stayed unmatched. CDR3 length: 14 amino acids. Looked up from germline, CDR1 is MNHGY and CDR2 is SAAAGT. The CDR3 loop is CASSPSDRYNEQFF. In DNA form, the CDR3 reads TGTGCCAGCAGTCCCTCGGACAGGTACAATGAGCAGTTCTTC.

In nucleotides, the CDR3 is TGTGCCAGCAGCTTAGTTGGCTTGGGGAGGACTGAAGCTTTCTTT. Translated, it gives CASSLVGLGRTEAFF. The V and J genes are TRBV7-5 and TRBJ1-1. TRBV7-5 is a pseudogene. The CDR3 runs to 15 residues.

V and J are TRBV6-8 and TRBJ1-1, with 7 bases that match TRBD1. CDR1 is MNHGY and CDR2 is SAAAGT in the germline V gene. V lost 6 bases and J lost 1; bases outside the gene matches: 5. The CDR3 loop spans 14 amino acids. CDR3 amino acids: CASSPTGRNTEAFF. In nucleotides, the CDR3 is TGTGCCAGCAGCCCGACAGGGAGGAACACTGAAGCTTTCTTT.

The V gene is TRBV12-5, the J gene TRBJ2-3, with TRBD1 as a possible D gene (5 bases). CDR1 and CDR2 from the germline V gene are LGHNT and FRNRAP. This CDR3 is 14 amino acids long. V dropped 1 base and J dropped 5 bases, with 10 bases sitting between them. CDR3 DNA sequence: TGTGCTAGTGGTTTGGGCCAGGGAATAGATACGCAGTATTTT. Its protein product is CASGLGQGIDTQYF.

The chain employs TRBV23-1 and TRBJ1-1; maybe TRBD1 (6 bases). TRBV23-1 counts as an open reading frame of uncertain function. V was shortened by 6 bases and J by 1 base, with 9 bases between the two germline ends. This CDR3 has 13 amino acids. DNA for the CDR3: TGCGCCAGCAGCGGGACACCGAACACTGAAGCTTTCTTT. Translated: CASSGTPNTEAFF.

This clone appeared a few times. This rearrangement joins TRBV7-1 to TRBJ1-3; possibly TRBD1 for D (5 bases). TRBV7-1 is assigned to the ORF class and has an uncertain function. CDR3 size: 14 residues. V was cut by 7 bases and J by 2 bases, with 12 bases left in between. In DNA, the CDR3 is TGTGCCAGCACGGGCAGGGACGCTGGAAACACCATATATTTT. This encodes CASTGRDAGNTIYF.

V gene TRBV28 combines with J gene TRBJ1-5; 9 positions agree with TRBD1. Germline V gives CDR1 MDHEN, CDR2 SYDVKM. The ends lost 8 bases at V and 4 bases at J; junction bases unmatched: 6. CDR3 size: 14 residues. CDR3 in DNA: TGTGCCAGCCTAACTGACAGGGGGAATCAGCCCCAGCATTTT. The encoded protein is CASLTDRGNQPQHF.

This clone was seen a few times. The chain is built from TRBV11-3 and TRBJ1-2, with D possibly being TRBD1 (6 bases). Per germline, CDR1 SGHNT and CDR2 YENEEA. The CDR3 extends over 14 amino acids. V was cut by 5 bases and J by 5 bases, with 15 bases left in between. CDR3 coding DNA: TGTGCCAGCAGCGCATACAGGGACCAGTATGGCTACACCTTC. Translated: CASSAYRDQYGYTF.

The rearrangement joins TRBV19 to TRBJ2-7; 7 nucleotides line up with TRBD1. Germline V gene data show CDR1 as LNHDA and CDR2 as SQIVND (reference sequence). The CDR3 runs 14 residues. The V gene end was trimmed by 4 bases and the J gene end by 3 bases; junction bases not matched to a gene: 6. CDR3 sequence reads: CASSKGGGYYEQYF. The CDR3 bases are TGTGCCAGTAGTAAAGGGGGCGGTTACTACGAGCAGTACTTC.

This clone rates as large. The V gene is TRBV15, the J gene TRBJ1-5; perhaps TRBD1 as D (6 bases). Germline V gene lookup returns CDR1 LNHNV and CDR2 YYDKDF (reference sequence). The CDR3 spans 16 residues. Trimming removed 0 bases at V and 6 bases at J, with 15 bases between. CDR3 amino acids: CATSRDGGGGFQPQHF. In DNA, the CDR3 is TGTGCCACCAGCAGAGATGGGGGGGGCGGATTTCAGCCCCAGCATTTT.

In this sample, this clone turned up a few times. V is TRBV19 and J is TRBJ1-5; tentative D call: TRBD1 (6 bases). V was clipped by 3 bases and J by 3 bases, with 9 bases between them. The CDR3 runs 14 residues. Germline CDR1 and CDR2: LNHDA and SQIVND (reference sequence). The DNA for the CDR3 is TGTGCCAGTAGTATCGACAGGCCCAATCAGCCCCAGCATTTT. Translated: CASSIDRPNQPQHF.

This clone was seen only a few times. The chain recombines TRBV18 with TRBJ1-2; D is possibly TRBD1 (6 bases). The germline V gene has CDR1 KGHSH and CDR2 LQKENI. The CDR3 is made up of 17 amino acids. Trimming pared 3 bases from V and 4 bases from J, leaving 21 bases between. The CDR3 bases are TGTGCCAGCTCACCGAATCAGGGGTCCCTTGGGTTCTATGGCTACACCTTC. It yields the protein CASSPNQGSLGFYGYTF. The variable domain in full, completed from reference TRBV18 and TRBJ1-2, reads NAGVMQNPRHLVRRRGQEARLRCSPMKGHSHVYWYRQLPEEGLKFMVYLQKENIIDESGMPKERFSAEFPKEGPSILRIQQVVRGDSAAYFCASSPNQGSLGFYGYTFGSGTRLTVV.

The V and J genes are TRBV6-8 and TRBJ1-1; D gene uncertain. CDR3 size: 12 residues. Trimming took off 11 bases at V and 3 bases at J, with 13 bases between the two ends. The germline V gene encodes CDR1 MNHGY and CDR2 SAAAGT. CDR3 amino acids: CAQPESYTEAFF. CDR3 DNA sequence: TGTGCCCAGCCGGAGTCGTACACTGAAGCTTTCTTT.

The V gene is TRBV19, the J gene TRBJ2-7, with 7 bases fitting TRBD1. Germline-derived CDR1 and CDR2 are LNHDA and SQIVND (reference sequence). With 3 bases clipped from V and 3 bases from J, the junction kept 8 bases outside the gene matches. This CDR3 is 15 amino acids long. CDR3 residues: CASSISVNRGYEQYF. CDR3 nucleotide sequence: TGTGCCAGTAGTATCTCGGTGAACAGGGGCTACGAGCAGTACTTC.

This clone qualifies as large (0.1 to 1%). The chain combines TRBV14 with TRBJ2-4; D possibly matches TRBD1 or TRBD2 (6 bases each). Germline V gene lookup returns CDR1 SGHDN and CDR2 FVKESK. The V end was cut by 2 bases, the J end by 3 bases, with 20 bases between. CDR3 length: 18 amino acids. CDR3 coding DNA: TGTGCCAGCAGCCAAATGAATGTGCCAGGGGAGGTCAAAAACATTCAGTACTTC. This translates into CASSQMNVPGEVKNIQYF.

V and J are TRBV6-8 and TRBJ1-4, with D uncertain. V lost 10 bases and J lost 1, with 7 bases in between. Germline CDR1 reads MNHGY; CDR2 reads SAAAGT. This CDR3 is 12 amino acids long. CDR3 nucleotides: TGTGCCACTCAAGGAACTAATGAAAAACTGTTTTTT. It encodes CATQGTNEKLFF.

The V and J genes are TRBV6-8 and TRBJ2-3; D remains unclear. The germline V gene encodes CDR1 MNHGY and CDR2 SAAAGT. There are 12 residues in the CDR3. The V and J ends lost 4 bases and 5 bases respectively, with 7 bases between them. DNA for the CDR3: TGTGCCAGCAGTTTCTCGGGAGATACGCAGTATTTT. Translated: CASSFSGDTQYF.

This chain joins TRBV19 and TRBJ2-7; a possible D gene is TRBD2 (5 bases). Germline values: CDR1 LNHDA, CDR2 SQIVND (reference sequence). Between the trimmed V and J ends, which lost 6 bases and 0 bases, there was a span of 12 bases. This CDR3 has 14 residues. The CDR3 here is CASRASGGSYEQYF. The CDR3 nucleotides read TGTGCCAGTAGGGCAAGTGGAGGCTCCTACGAGCAGTACTTC. The whole variable domain, remainder taken from reference TRBV19 and TRBJ2-7, is DGGITQSPKYLFRKEGQNVTLSCEQNLNHDAMYWYRQDPGQGLRLIYYSQIVNDFQKGDIAEGYSVSREKKESFPLTVTSAQKNPTAFYLCASRASGGSYEQYFGPGTRLTVT.

The J gene is TRBJ1-1, the V gene TRBV6-8, with D tentatively TRBD1 (5 bases). Germline V gene lookup returns CDR1 MNHGY and CDR2 SAAAGT. Trimming stripped 5 bases from V and 4 bases from J, with 11 bases between. This CDR3 spans 13 amino acids. This chain's CDR3 is CASSVDIGTEAFF. The CDR3 region has the DNA TGTGCCAGCAGTGTGGACATTGGCACTGAAGCTTTCTTT.

The chain is built from TRBV29-1 and TRBJ2-7; possible D gene TRBD1, 5 bases. Germline V lookup: CDR1 SQVTM, CDR2 ANQGSEA. V dropped 2 bases and J dropped 3 bases, with 11 bases sitting between them. This CDR3 has 13 residues. This chain's CDR3 is CSVEPDNDYEQYF. The CDR3 DNA reads TGCAGCGTTGAACCGGACAACGACTACGAGCAGTACTTC.

This clone came up a few times. The rearrangement uses TRBV9 and TRBJ2-2, with a tentative D call TRBD1 (6 bases). The CDR3 is 14 residues long. Germline CDR1 reads SGDLS; CDR2 reads YYNGEE. V shed 3 bases and J shed 1 base, with 7 bases lying between them. The CDR3 coding sequence is TGTGCCAGCAGCGCGACAGGGAACACCGGGGAGCTGTTTTTT. This sequence encodes CASSATGNTGELFF.

This clone was detected a few times. The chain uses TRBV6-8 and TRBJ1-3, with TRBD1 identical over 7 bases. The germline gives CDR1 MNHGY, CDR2 SAAAGT. The CDR3 sequence is 14 residues long. The ends lost 7 bases at V and 0 bases at J; junction bases unmatched: 3. The CDR3, as DNA: TGTGCCAGCAAGGGGGCACCCTCTGGAAACACCATATATTTT. This sequence encodes CASKGAPSGNTIYF.

J is TRBJ2-7 and V is TRBV19; 10 bases match TRBD1. Germline CDR1 LNHDA, CDR2 SQIVND (reference sequence). Trimming at V came to 5 bases and at J to 3 bases, leaving 10 bases not matched to a gene. This CDR3 contains 16 residues. DNA of the CDR3: TGTGCCAGTAGTCCGGGACAGGGGACATCCCGCTACGAGCAGTACTTC. It is translated as CASSPGQGTSRYEQYF.

The gene calls are TRBV30 and TRBJ2-1, with 10 nucleotides matching TRBD1. The CDR3 is 14 residues long. J lost 7 bases, V lost 2 bases, and 5 bases had no gene match. CDR1 is GTSNPN and CDR2 is SVGIG in the germline V gene (reference sequence). The CDR3 is CAWSLRTGGNEQFF. The CDR3 coding sequence is TGTGCCTGGAGTTTACGGACAGGGGGAAATGAGCAGTTCTTC.